This TCR beta chain was identified during a study of CD8 T cells in Susac syndrome. Whole-study findings and limits: Only a relatively small number of individuals were included in the TCR sequencing and HLA analysis.

As regards this clonotype: As yet, its antigen is unknown.

Sequencing of TCR beta was undertaken in CD8+ and CD4+ T cells derived from blood. Purification of the CD8+ and CD4+ T cells relied on negative isolation, and TEMRA cells underwent FACS enrichment. RNA in amounts of roughly 0.5 to 1 ug was reverse transcribed with random hexamers. The TCR beta CDR3 was amplified by immunoSEQ multiplex PCR across 54 Vbeta, 13 Jbeta. From the immunoSEQ multiplex PCR reads, TCRdb called clonotypes with MiXCR, one entry per CDR3 protein. The data contain some 150,000 distinct CDR3 sequences, about 94% of them singletons. The CDR3 length is 16 residues. Germline values: CDR1 SGHDN, CDR2 FVKESK. Trimming took 0 bases from V and 2 from J, leaving 14 bases between them.

Sequenced input: CD8+ T cells from PBMCs. The clonotype originates from a human donor with multiple sclerosis. The V and J genes are TRBV14 and TRBJ2-7; D assignment may be TRBD1 or TRBD2 (5 bases each). CDR3 residues: CASSQDVRGVTYEQYF. The CDR3 DNA sequence: TGTGCCAGCAGCCAAGATGTCAGAGGGGTGACCTACGAGCAGTACTTC.